The 18 T cell receptor beta chains below all came from one sample that was sequenced in a study of cytomegalovirus exposure and HLA in healthy donors. This PCR relied on a set of 60 Vbeta primers and 13 Jbeta primers. Assay: immunoSEQ multiplex PCR; the TCRdb copy retains only in-frame clones and omits some. This table holds about 140,000 clones, around 80% found once. The sample consisted of PBMCs. These receptors originate from a man in his thirties or forties in good health and CMV-seropositive.

This clone showed up just a few times. The chain has TRBV5-1 and TRBJ2-2; D not certain. The CDR3 length is 15 residues. Germline CDR1 is SGHRS and CDR2 is YFSETQ. V was pared by 4 bases and J by 2 bases, with 12 bases between. Here the CDR3 reads CASSLMVANTGELFF. The CDR3 DNA reads TGCGCCAGCAGCCTTATGGTAGCTAACACCGGGGAGCTGTTTTTT.

The chain combines TRBV6-5 with TRBJ1-2, with D tentatively TRBD1 (5 bases). The CDR3 runs 13 residues. V dropped 11 bases and J dropped 2 bases, with 15 bases sitting between them. CDR1 MNHEY and CDR2 SVGAGI come from the germline V gene. CDR3 in DNA: TGTGCCTACCGCTCGGGGGGAAACTATGGCTACACCTTC. Its translation: CAYRSGGNYGYTF.

This chain links TRBV5-4 with TRBJ2-6, with D perhaps matching TRBD1 (6 bases). The CDR3 consists of 19 residues. The ends were cut back, 0 bases at V and 0 bases at J, with 16 bases in the middle. CDR1 is SGHNT, CDR2 YYREEE, per germline (reference sequence). Written as DNA, the CDR3 is TGTGCCAGCAGCTTGGGGGGATTTGACAGGCACTCTGGGGCCAACGTCCTGACTTTC. This translates into CASSLGGFDRHSGANVLTF.

The chain combines TRBV5-6 with TRBJ2-5, with D possibly matching TRBD2 (5 bases). V lost 2 bases to trimming and J lost 5 bases, with 13 bases between them. The V gene's germline CDR1 is SGHDT and CDR2 YYEEEE. The CDR3 is 14 amino acids. The CDR3 nucleotides read TGTGCCAGCAGCTTTCAGTTTTCGGGGGAGACCCAGTACTTC. It is translated as CASSFQFSGETQYF. The full variable domain, rest sourced from reference TRBV5-6 and TRBJ2-5, is DAGVTQSPTHLIKTRGQQVTLRCSPKSGHDTVSWYQQALGQGPQFIFQYYEEEERQRGNFPDRFSGHQFPNYSSELNVNALLLGDSALYLCASSFQFSGETQYFGPGTRLLVL.

The chain is built from TRBV25-1 and TRBJ2-2, with D perhaps matching TRBD1 (6 bases). The germline V gene has CDR1 MGHDK and CDR2 SYGVNS. This CDR3 region has 16 residues. The V end lost 1 base, the J end lost 7 bases, and 16 bases lay between the germline ends. DNA of the CDR3: TGTGCCAGCAGTGAATGGGACACCCAGATTGGCGGGGAGCTGTTTTTT. It specifies CASSEWDTQIGGELFF.

The chain has TRBV27 and TRBJ2-3; the match to TRBD1 covers 8 bases. Germline loops: CDR1 MNHEY, CDR2 SMNVEV (reference sequence). Trimming took 0 bases from V and 4 from J; bases not matched to a gene: 6. The CDR3 consists of 16 residues. CDR3 nucleotides: TGTGCCAGCAGTTTATCTGGACAGGGTTGGGCAGATACGCAGTATTTT. Protein: CASSLSGQGWADTQYF.

V and J are TRBV6-4 and TRBJ1-6; 7 nucleotides agree with TRBD1. The CDR3 is made up of 13 amino acids. After removal of 9 bases from V and 9 bases from J, the junction contained 8 bases not matched to a gene. Per the germline V gene, CDR1 is MRHNA and CDR2 is SNTAGT. CDR3 loop: CASGDSLTSPLHF. The CDR3 region has the DNA TGTGCCAGTGGGGACAGCCTCACTTCACCCCTCCACTTT.

J is TRBJ1-2 and V is TRBV5-6; D may be TRBD1 (5 bases). The CDR3 length is 15 residues. Looked up from germline, CDR1 is SGHDT and CDR2 is YYEEEE. The germline V and J ends were trimmed by 4 bases and 3 bases, with 16 bases remaining between them. Here the CDR3 reads CASSAGLQYYYGYTF. Written as DNA, the CDR3 is TGTGCCAGCAGCGCGGGACTCCAATACTACTATGGCTACACCTTC.

The chain uses TRBV2 and TRBJ2-2; D not certain. This CDR3 region has 15 residues. Trimming removed 7 bases from V and 0 bases from J, with 12 bases in between. The germline gives CDR1 SNHLY, CDR2 FYNNEI. The CDR3 DNA reads TGTGCCAGCACCCGAGCGACGGCGAACACCGGGGAGCTGTTTTTT. Residues: CASTRATANTGELFF.

The J gene is TRBJ2-2, the V gene TRBV7-3, with a weak D call TRBD1 (5 bases). Germline CDR1 is SGHTA and CDR2 is FQGTGA. V was cut by 3 bases and J by 2 bases, with 13 bases left in between. The CDR3 covers 16 residues. CDR3 protein: CASSFTPTDNTGELFF. In DNA form, the CDR3 reads TGTGCCAGCAGCTTTACCCCGACAGATAACACCGGGGAGCTGTTTTTT.

CDR3 bases: TGTGCCAGCAGTGTCAGGACACACACTCTCACAGATACGCAGTATTTT. It yields the protein CASSVRTHTLTDTQYF. This chain connects TRBV2 to TRBJ2-3, with a possible D match to TRBD1 (5 bases). This CDR3 is 16 amino acids long. Germline V lookup: CDR1 SNHLY, CDR2 FYNNEI. V lost 4 bases to trimming and J lost 2 bases, with 16 bases between them.

V is TRBV2 and J is TRBJ1-1; weak D call: TRBD1 (5 bases). Germline V CDR1 and CDR2: SNHLY, FYNNEI. V lost 1 base to trimming and J lost 6 bases, with 15 bases between them. This CDR3 spans 15 amino acids. In DNA, the CDR3 is TGTGCCAGCAGTGAAGAAGGGGCAAGACGGGCTGAAGCTTTCTTT. It is translated as CASSEEGARRAEAFF.

There are a few counts of this clone. V usage is TRBV28 and J usage is TRBJ1-5, with TRBD1 as a possible D gene (5 bases). Germline V gene data show CDR1 as MDHEN and CDR2 as SYDVKM. V lost 3 bases to trimming and J lost 1 base, with 7 bases between them. This CDR3 is 14 amino acids long. Written as DNA, the CDR3 is TGTGCCAGCAGTTTTGACAGCAGCAATCAGCCCCAGCATTTT. It encodes CASSFDSSNQPQHF.

The CDR3 DNA reads as TGTGCCAGCAGTCGAAGCGGTTTCGAGCAGTATTTT. Translating it yields CASSRSGFEQYF. The chain carries TRBV11-3 and TRBJ2-3; possible D gene TRBD2, 5 bases. This CDR3 is built from 12 residues. From germline, CDR1 is SGHNT and CDR2 YENEEA. Trimming left V 6 bases short and J 11 bases short, with 15 bases between. The whole variable domain, filled in from reference TRBV11-3 and TRBJ2-3, reads EAGVVQSPRYKIIEKKQPVAFWCNPISGHNTLYWYLQNLGQGPELLIRYENEEAVDDSQLPKDRFSAERLKGVDSTLKIQPAELGDSAVYLCASSRSGFEQYFGPGTRLTVL.

This clone was found once. The CDR3 loop is CATSRRTGKTTNEKLFF. Written as DNA, the CDR3 is TGTGCCACCAGCAGACGGACAGGGAAGACAACTAATGAAAAACTGTTTTTT. The genes are TRBV15 and TRBJ1-4; TRBD1 matches 8 bases. The CDR3 is 17 amino acids. The junction had 5 bases not matched to a gene; V was cut back by 2 bases and J by 0 bases. Germline CDR1 reads LNHNV; CDR2 reads YYDKDF (reference sequence).

V and J are TRBV19 and TRBJ2-3; TRBD2 aligns across 10 bases. This CDR3 region has 15 residues. V trimming: 6 bases; J trimming: 4 bases; junction bases outside the gene matches: 7. CDR1 is LNHDA and CDR2 is SQIVND in the germline V gene (reference sequence). The CDR3 reads CASSMYSGRADTQYF. The CDR3 DNA reads TGTGCCAGTAGCATGTACAGCGGGAGGGCAGATACGCAGTATTTT.

The gene calls are TRBV19 and TRBJ2-1; 8 nucleotides agree with TRBD1. The ends lost 3 bases at V and 8 bases at J; junction bases unmatched: 9. This CDR3 is 15 amino acids long. Germline-derived CDR1 and CDR2 are LNHDA and SQIVND (reference sequence). The CDR3 nucleotides read TGTGCCAGTAGTATGGACAGGGTTTCGGGAGATGAGCAGTTCTTC. It is translated as CASSMDRVSGDEQFF. Drawing the rest from reference TRBV19 and TRBJ2-1, the complete variable domain is DGGITQSPKYLFRKEGQNVTLSCEQNLNHDAMYWYRQDPGQGLRLIYYSQIVNDFQKGDIAEGYSVSREKKESFPLTVTSAQKNPTAFYLCASSMDRVSGDEQFFGPGTRLTVL.

The chain combines TRBV9 with TRBJ1-1; no reliable D call. The V and J ends lost 5 bases and 4 bases respectively, with 18 bases between them. The CDR3 contains 15 residues. The germline V gene encodes CDR1 SGDLS and CDR2 YYNGEE. CDR3 sequence (DNA): TGTGCCAGCAGTCCCGGAGGGCATAGCGGCACTGAAGCTTTCTTT. As protein: CASSPGGHSGTEAFF.